Listed below are T cell receptor beta chains from one sample, sequenced in a study of cytomegalovirus exposure and HLA in healthy donors. Profiling relied on immunoSEQ multiplex PCR, and the TCRdb table lists in-frame clones only, not all of them. The sample lists 100,000 or so clones, around 72% seen once, with about 14% in the top ten. Material for sequencing was PBMCs. The receptors here all came from a male donor in good health and CMV-seropositive. Each CDR3 is given with its conserved first and last residue. The D gene is left open where the match is weak. Size tells how often a clone was seen (once, few, many) or the class of an expanded clone, and some rows leave it out.

clone_size: .; v_call: TRBV6-5; j_call: TRBJ1-5; d_call: TRBD1; cdr3_aa: CASSRTGGQPQHF; cdr3_nt: TGTGCCAGCAGTCGGACAGGGGGACAGCCCCAGCATTTT
clone_size: once; v_call: TRBV7-2; j_call: TRBJ2-1; d_call: .; cdr3_aa: CASSLGSFPSAEQFF; cdr3_nt: TGTGCCAGCAGCTTAGGCTCCTTCCCTAGCGCTGAGCAGTTCTTC
clone_size: .; v_call: TRBV27; j_call: TRBJ1-5; d_call: .; cdr3_aa: CASRSGSYSNQPQHF; cdr3_nt: TGTGCCAGCAGGTCCGGGTCTTATAGCAATCAGCCCCAGCATTTT
clone_size: .; v_call: TRBV5-1; j_call: TRBJ2-7; d_call: .; cdr3_aa: CASSLWENEQYF; cdr3_nt: TGCGCCAGCAGCTTGTGGGAGAACGAGCAGTACTTC
clone_size: .; v_call: TRBV2; j_call: TRBJ1-1; d_call: TRBD1; cdr3_aa: CASLRQGGNTEAFF; cdr3_nt: TGTGCCAGCCTCCGACAGGGTGGAAACACTGAAGCTTTCTTT
clone_size: .; v_call: TRBV5-1; j_call: TRBJ2-7; d_call: TRBD1; cdr3_aa: CASSLDGSVTGGSYEQYF; cdr3_nt: TGCGCCAGCAGCTTGGACGGGTCCGTGACAGGGGGCTCGTACGAGCAGTACTTC
clone_size: .; v_call: TRBV7-2; j_call: TRBJ2-1; d_call: TRBD2; cdr3_aa: CASSSLGGGGPYNEQFF; cdr3_nt: TGTGCCAGCAGCTCCCTCGGGGGCGGGGGGCCATACAATGAGCAGTTCTTC
clone_size: once; v_call: TRBV7-8; j_call: TRBJ1-2; d_call: TRBD1; cdr3_aa: CASSLGGRGQGASNHGYTF; cdr3_nt: TGTGCCAGCAGCTTAGGGGGGCGGGGACAGGGGGCTAGTAACCATGGCTACACCTTC
clone_size: .; v_call: TRBV6-5; j_call: TRBJ2-7; d_call: TRBD2; cdr3_aa: CASTDGRFYEQYF; cdr3_nt: TGTGCCAGCACCGACGGGAGGTTCTACGAGCAGTACTTC
clone_size: .; v_call: TRBV27; j_call: TRBJ2-1; d_call: .; cdr3_aa: CASTPLSNYNEQFF; cdr3_nt: TGTGCCAGCACCCCGCTCAGTAACTACAATGAGCAGTTCTTC
clone_size: .; v_call: TRBV20-1; j_call: TRBJ1-1; d_call: .; cdr3_aa: CSARGTPEAFF; cdr3_nt: TGCAGTGCTAGGGGGACACCCGAAGCTTTCTTT
clone_size: .; v_call: TRBV4-3; j_call: TRBJ1-1; d_call: TRBD1; cdr3_aa: CASSLDRGNTEAFF; cdr3_nt: TGCGCCAGCAGCTTGGACAGGGGGAACACTGAAGCTTTCTTT
clone_size: .; v_call: TRBV6-5; j_call: TRBJ1-1; d_call: .; cdr3_aa: CASTPGGGTEAFF; cdr3_nt: TGTGCCAGCACCCCCGGGGGGGGCACTGAAGCTTTCTTT
clone_size: .; v_call: TRBV4-1; j_call: TRBJ2-3; d_call: .; cdr3_aa: CASSQGWGGRDTQYF; cdr3_nt: TGCGCCAGCAGCCAAGGTTGGGGGGGCCGAGATACGCAGTATTTT
clone_size: few; v_call: TRBV7-2; j_call: TRBJ2-1; d_call: TRBD2; cdr3_aa: CASRGMRGGGYNEQFF; cdr3_nt: TGTGCCAGCAGAGGGATGCGCGGGGGGGGCTACAATGAGCAGTTCTTC
clone_size: .; v_call: TRBV27; j_call: TRBJ2-5; d_call: .; cdr3_aa: CASSSSAEEIQYF; cdr3_nt: TGTGCCAGCAGTTCCTCCGCGGAGGAGATCCAGTACTTC
clone_size: .; v_call: TRBV4-1; j_call: TRBJ2-3; d_call: .; cdr3_aa: CASSQDFSAVTTDTQYF; cdr3_nt: TGCGCCAGCAGCCAAGATTTTAGCGCCGTAACCACAGATACGCAGTATTTT
clone_size: .; v_call: TRBV18; j_call: TRBJ2-7; d_call: .; cdr3_aa: CASSLGTGADYEQYF; cdr3_nt: TGTGCCAGCTCACTGGGTACAGGCGCTGACTACGAGCAGTACTTC
clone_size: .; v_call: TRBV6-5; j_call: TRBJ2-1; d_call: .; cdr3_aa: CASSRPQYSYNEQFF; cdr3_nt: TGTGCCAGCAGCCGCCCTCAGTATTCCTACAATGAGCAGTTCTTC
clone_size: .; v_call: TRBV19; j_call: TRBJ2-5; d_call: TRBD2; cdr3_aa: CASSRGTSGVATQYF; cdr3_nt: TGTGCCAGTAGTAGGGGGACTAGCGGGGTAGCGACCCAGTACTTC
clone_size: .; v_call: TRBV18; j_call: TRBJ2-2; d_call: TRBD2; cdr3_aa: CASSPVGERGTGELFF; cdr3_nt: TGTGCCAGCTCACCAGTCGGGGAGCGGGGCACCGGGGAGCTGTTTTTT
clone_size: .; v_call: TRBV7-9; j_call: TRBJ1-1; d_call: .; cdr3_aa: CASSLVGVKAFF; cdr3_nt: TGTGCCAGCAGCTTAGTCGGGGTTAAAGCTTTCTTT
clone_size: .; v_call: TRBV9; j_call: TRBJ2-2; d_call: TRBD2; cdr3_aa: CASSLPRAGGTGELFF; cdr3_nt: TGTGCCAGCAGCCTCCCCCGAGCGGGGGGCACCGGGGAGCTGTTTTTT
clone_size: .; v_call: TRBV29-1; j_call: TRBJ2-7; d_call: .; cdr3_aa: CSVELAVSQLNEQYF; cdr3_nt: TGCAGCGTTGAATTAGCAGTCTCCCAACTCAACGAGCAGTACTTC
clone_size: .; v_call: TRBV5-5; j_call: TRBJ1-2; d_call: TRBD1; cdr3_aa: CASSLEDRGYGYTF; cdr3_nt: TGTGCCAGCAGCTTGGAGGACAGGGGATATGGCTACACCTTC
clone_size: medium-sized; v_call: TRBV5-6; j_call: TRBJ2-7; d_call: TRBD2; cdr3_aa: CASSFSSGYEQYF; cdr3_nt: TGTGCCAGCAGCTTTTCTAGCGGCTACGAGCAGTACTTC
clone_size: .; v_call: TRBV25-1; j_call: TRBJ2-7; d_call: TRBD1; cdr3_aa: CASSELPPQGAINYEQYF; cdr3_nt: TGTGCCAGCAGTGAACTCCCACCACAGGGGGCTATAAACTACGAGCAGTACTTC
clone_size: few; v_call: TRBV6-5; j_call: TRBJ1-6; d_call: .; cdr3_aa: CASSGPSNSPLHF; cdr3_nt: TGTGCCAGCAGTGGGCCCAGCAATTCACCCCTCCACTTT
clone_size: few; v_call: TRBV15; j_call: TRBJ1-5; d_call: .; cdr3_aa: CATSRRSRGSNQPQHF; cdr3_nt: TGTGCCACCAGCAGACGATCCAGGGGTAGCAATCAGCCCCAGCATTTT
clone_size: .; v_call: TRBV19; j_call: TRBJ1-5; d_call: .; cdr3_aa: CASSGQVWGDYSNQPQHF; cdr3_nt: TGTGCCAGTAGTGGCCAGGTTTGGGGGGATTATAGCAATCAGCCCCAGCATTTT
clone_size: .; v_call: TRBV6-4; j_call: TRBJ1-1; d_call: TRBD1; cdr3_aa: CASSDTDRGTEAFF; cdr3_nt: TGTGCCAGCAGTGACACGGACAGGGGCACTGAAGCTTTCTTT
clone_size: .; v_call: TRBV6-5; j_call: TRBJ2-3; d_call: .; cdr3_aa: CASGLWGDTQYF; cdr3_nt: TGTGCCAGCGGACTATGGGGGGATACGCAGTATTTT
clone_size: .; v_call: TRBV30; j_call: TRBJ1-6; d_call: TRBD1; cdr3_aa: CAWSTGTALSPLHF; cdr3_nt: TGTGCCTGGTCGACCGGGACAGCATTATCACCCCTCCACTTT
clone_size: .; v_call: TRBV6-5; j_call: TRBJ2-3; d_call: TRBD2; cdr3_aa: CASSLAGGPTDTQYF; cdr3_nt: TGTGCCAGCAGTTTGGCGGGGGGGCCCACAGATACGCAGTATTTT
clone_size: .; v_call: TRBV6-1; j_call: TRBJ2-3; d_call: .; cdr3_aa: CASSEAQGGADTQYF; cdr3_nt: TGTGCCAGCAGTGAGGCGCAGGGCGGGGCAGATACGCAGTATTTT
clone_size: .; v_call: TRBV27; j_call: TRBJ2-7; d_call: .; cdr3_aa: CASSLKQGYEQYF; cdr3_nt: TGTGCCAGCAGTTTGAAACAGGGCTACGAGCAGTACTTC
clone_size: .; v_call: TRBV5-6; j_call: TRBJ2-1; d_call: .; cdr3_aa: CASSLSLAPSYNEQFF; cdr3_nt: TGTGCCAGCAGCTTGAGCCTAGCGCCGTCCTACAATGAGCAGTTCTTC
clone_size: .; v_call: TRBV7-7; j_call: TRBJ2-1; d_call: .; cdr3_aa: CASSLEGGSYNEQFF; cdr3_nt: TGTGCCAGCAGCTTAGAAGGGGGCTCCTACAATGAGCAGTTCTTC
clone_size: few; v_call: TRBV6-1; j_call: TRBJ1-3; d_call: .; cdr3_aa: CASSMDLTGNTIYF; cdr3_nt: TGTGCCAGCAGCATGGACTTAACCGGAAACACCATATATTTT
clone_size: .; v_call: TRBV29-1; j_call: TRBJ2-7; d_call: .; cdr3_aa: CSVLRGPEQYF; cdr3_nt: TGCAGCGTGCTTCGGGGTCCTGAGCAGTACTTC
clone_size: .; v_call: TRBV29-1; j_call: TRBJ2-1; d_call: TRBD1; cdr3_aa: CSVEFRDRGFNEQFF; cdr3_nt: TGCAGCGTTGAATTCCGGGACAGGGGGTTTAATGAGCAGTTCTTC
clone_size: .; v_call: TRBV25-1; j_call: TRBJ2-3; d_call: TRBD2; cdr3_aa: CASRKGTTTDTQYF; cdr3_nt: TGTGCCAGCAGGAAGGGGACTACCACAGATACGCAGTATTTT
clone_size: .; v_call: TRBV2; j_call: TRBJ1-2; d_call: TRBD1; cdr3_aa: CASSMMTGTLGYTF; cdr3_nt: TGTGCCAGCAGCATGATGACAGGGACTCTTGGCTACACCTTC
clone_size: few; v_call: TRBV10-3; j_call: TRBJ2-7; d_call: TRBD2; cdr3_aa: CAIRASPAGGGYEQYF; cdr3_nt: TGTGCCATCAGAGCCTCCCCGGCGGGAGGGGGCTACGAGCAGTACTTC
clone_size: .; v_call: TRBV7-2; j_call: TRBJ2-7; d_call: .; cdr3_aa: CASSSFGGDTYEQYF; cdr3_nt: TGTGCCAGCAGCTCTTTTGGGGGGGACACCTACGAGCAGTACTTC
clone_size: once; v_call: TRBV25-1; j_call: TRBJ2-2; d_call: TRBD1; cdr3_aa: CASSEIGTGGTGELFF; cdr3_nt: TGTGCCAGCAGTGAGATAGGGACAGGGGGCACCGGGGAGCTGTTTTTT
clone_size: .; v_call: TRBV19; j_call: TRBJ1-2; d_call: TRBD1; cdr3_aa: CASRQGQTYGYTF; cdr3_nt: TGTGCCAGTAGACAGGGACAGACATATGGCTACACCTTC
clone_size: .; v_call: TRBV10-1; j_call: TRBJ1-2; d_call: TRBD1; cdr3_aa: CASSPAGTGHYGYTF; cdr3_nt: TGCGCCAGCAGTCCGGCCGGGACAGGTCACTATGGCTACACCTTC
clone_size: .; v_call: TRBV6-1; j_call: TRBJ2-7; d_call: TRBD1; cdr3_aa: CASSVPTRTGDYYEQYF; cdr3_nt: TGTGCCAGCAGTGTTCCAACGCGGACAGGGGATTACTACGAGCAGTACTTC
clone_size: .; v_call: TRBV30; j_call: TRBJ2-1; d_call: TRBD1; cdr3_aa: CAWSVGQGLDNEQFF; cdr3_nt: TGTGCCTGGAGTGTAGGACAGGGGTTGGACAATGAGCAGTTCTTC